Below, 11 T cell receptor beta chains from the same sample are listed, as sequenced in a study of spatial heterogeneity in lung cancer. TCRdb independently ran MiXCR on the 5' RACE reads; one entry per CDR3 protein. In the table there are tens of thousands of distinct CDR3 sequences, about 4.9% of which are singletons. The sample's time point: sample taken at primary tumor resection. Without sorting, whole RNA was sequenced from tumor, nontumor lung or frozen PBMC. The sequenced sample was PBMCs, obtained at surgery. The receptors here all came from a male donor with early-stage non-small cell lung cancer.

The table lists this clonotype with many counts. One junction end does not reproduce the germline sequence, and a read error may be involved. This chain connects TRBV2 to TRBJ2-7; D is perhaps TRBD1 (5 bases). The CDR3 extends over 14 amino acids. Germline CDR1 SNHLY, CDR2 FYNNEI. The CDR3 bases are TGTGCGAGCAAAGGTGGCACAGGCTCCTACGAGCAGTACTTC. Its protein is CASKGGTGSYEQYF.

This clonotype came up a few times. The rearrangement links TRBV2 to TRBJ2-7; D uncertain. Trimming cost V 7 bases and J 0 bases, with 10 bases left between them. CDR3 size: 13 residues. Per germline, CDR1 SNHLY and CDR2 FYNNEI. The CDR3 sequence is CASNGPYSYEQYF. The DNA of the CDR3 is TGTGCCAGCAACGGGCCCTACTCCTACGAGCAGTACTTC.

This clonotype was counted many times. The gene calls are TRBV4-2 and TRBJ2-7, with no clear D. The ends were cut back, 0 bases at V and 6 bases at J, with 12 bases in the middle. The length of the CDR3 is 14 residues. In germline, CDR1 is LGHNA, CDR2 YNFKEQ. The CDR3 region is CASSQDRTSPEQYF. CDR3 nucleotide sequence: TGTGCCAGCAGCCAAGATCGTACCTCCCCCGAGCAGTACTTC.

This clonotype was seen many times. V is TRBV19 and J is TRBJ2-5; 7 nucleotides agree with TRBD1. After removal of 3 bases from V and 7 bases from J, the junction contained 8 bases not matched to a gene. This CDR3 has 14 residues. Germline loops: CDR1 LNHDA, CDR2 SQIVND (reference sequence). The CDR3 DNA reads TGTGCCAGTAGTATTGGGACAGACAAGGGGACCCAGTACTTC. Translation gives CASSIGTDKGTQYF.

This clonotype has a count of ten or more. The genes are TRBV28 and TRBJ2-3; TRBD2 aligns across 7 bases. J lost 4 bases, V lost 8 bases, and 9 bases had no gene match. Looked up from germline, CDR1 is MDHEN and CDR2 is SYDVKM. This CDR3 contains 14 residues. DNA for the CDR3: TGTGCCAGCGAACCGGGGGGTAGCGCAGATACGCAGTATTTT. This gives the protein CASEPGGSADTQYF.

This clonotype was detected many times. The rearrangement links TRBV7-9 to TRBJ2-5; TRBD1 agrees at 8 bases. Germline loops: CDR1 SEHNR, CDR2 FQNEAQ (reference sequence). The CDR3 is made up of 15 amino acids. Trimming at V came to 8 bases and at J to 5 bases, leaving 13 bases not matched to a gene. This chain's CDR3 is CASSVGQGATETQYF. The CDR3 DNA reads TGTGCCAGCTCCGTTGGGCAGGGGGCGACGGAGACCCAGTACTTC. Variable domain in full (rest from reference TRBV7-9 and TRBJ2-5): DTGVSQNPRHKITKRGQNVTFRCDPISEHNRLYWYRQTLGQGPEFLTYFQNEAQLEKSRLLSDRFSAERPKGSFSTLEIQRTEQGDSAMYLCASSVGQGATETQYFGPGTRLLVL.

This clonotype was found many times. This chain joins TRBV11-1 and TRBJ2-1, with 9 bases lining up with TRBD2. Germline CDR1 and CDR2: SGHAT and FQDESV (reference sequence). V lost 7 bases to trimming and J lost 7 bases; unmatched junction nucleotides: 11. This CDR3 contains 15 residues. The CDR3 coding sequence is TGTGCCAGCACCTGGGGAGCGGGGGGCCCGAATGAGCAGTTCTTC. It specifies CASTWGAGGPNEQFF. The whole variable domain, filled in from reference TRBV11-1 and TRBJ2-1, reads EAEVAQSPRYKITEKSQAVAFWCDPISGHATLYWYRQILGQGPELLVQFQDESVVDDSQLPKDRFSAERLKGVDSTLKIQPAELGDSAMYLCASTWGAGGPNEQFFGPGTRLTVL.

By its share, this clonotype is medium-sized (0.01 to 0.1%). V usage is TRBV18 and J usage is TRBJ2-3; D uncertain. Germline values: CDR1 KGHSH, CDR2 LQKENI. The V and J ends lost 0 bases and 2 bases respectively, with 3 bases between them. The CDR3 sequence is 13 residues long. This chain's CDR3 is CASSPPVTDTQYF. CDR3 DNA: TGTGCCAGCTCACCACCGGTCACAGATACGCAGTATTTT.

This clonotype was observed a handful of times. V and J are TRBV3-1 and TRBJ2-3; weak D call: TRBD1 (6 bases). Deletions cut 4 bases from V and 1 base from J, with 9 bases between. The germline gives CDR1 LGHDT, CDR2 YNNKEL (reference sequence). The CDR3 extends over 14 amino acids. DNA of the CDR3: TGTGCCAGCAGCCTCAGGGGCCGCACAGATACGCAGTATTTT. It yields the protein CASSLRGRTDTQYF.

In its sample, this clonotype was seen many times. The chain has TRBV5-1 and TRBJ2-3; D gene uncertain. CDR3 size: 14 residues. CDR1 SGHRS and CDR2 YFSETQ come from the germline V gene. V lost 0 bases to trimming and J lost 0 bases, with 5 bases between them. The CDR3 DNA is TGCGCCAGCAGCTTGGGGCAGAGCACAGATACGCAGTATTTT. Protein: CASSLGQSTDTQYF.

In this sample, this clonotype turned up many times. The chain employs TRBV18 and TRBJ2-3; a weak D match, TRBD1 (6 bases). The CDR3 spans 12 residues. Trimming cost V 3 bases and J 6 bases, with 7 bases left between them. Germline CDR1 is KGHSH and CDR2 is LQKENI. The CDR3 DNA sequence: TGTGCCAGCTCACCTGACAGGGATACGCAGTATTTT. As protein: CASSPDRDTQYF.